A single sample gave rise to the 7 T cell receptor beta chains below, sequenced in a study of blood T cell repertoires in COVID-19. Profiled with immunoSEQ multiplex PCR; TCRdb holds only in-frame clones, not every one. The repertoire holds over 90,000 clones, with 86% as singletons. Material: peripheral blood. All receptors come from a woman aged 55-70 years in a cohort sampled during active or convalescent COVID-19.

This clone was seen a few times. The genes are TRBV6-1 and TRBJ2-7; the match to TRBD2 covers 11 bases. CDR1 and CDR2 (germline): MNHNS, SASEGT. Trimming removed 1 base from V and 2 bases from J; junction bases left unmatched: 1. The CDR3 spans 15 residues. The CDR3 DNA is TGTGCCAGCAGTGAAGGGGGACTAGCGGCCTACGAGCAGTACTTC. This translates into CASSEGGLAAYEQYF.

The chain is built from TRBV30 and TRBJ2-1, with D tentatively TRBD2 (7 bases). The V end lost 3 bases, the J end lost 4 bases, and 19 bases lay between the germline ends. This CDR3 spans 16 amino acids. Germline CDR1 GTSNPN, CDR2 SVGIG (reference sequence). CDR3 protein: CAWSPLGGGLYNEQFF. The CDR3 DNA sequence: TGTGCCTGGAGCCCCTTAGGGGGGGGGCTTTACAATGAGCAGTTCTTC.

The CDR3 DNA is TGTGCCAGCAGTGGGGGATCCGCCCCAGGGACTCGAGGCTACACCTTC. This gives the protein CASSGGSAPGTRGYTF. This sequence joins TRBV6-1 and TRBJ1-2; maybe TRBD1 (5 bases). CDR1 and CDR2 from the germline V gene are MNHNS and SASEGT. There are 16 residues in the CDR3. V lost 4 bases and J lost 8, with 23 bases in between.

This clone has only one observation. This chain links TRBV25-1 with TRBJ1-1; TRBD1 matches 7 bases. Trimming at V came to 6 bases and at J to 6 bases, leaving 7 bases not matched to a gene. Looked up from germline, CDR1 is MGHDK and CDR2 is SYGVNS. This CDR3 spans 13 amino acids. The CDR3 bases are TGTGCCAGCAGCACGACAGGGACGGCTGAAGCTTTCTTT. Translating gives CASSTTGTAEAFF.

The V and J genes are TRBV10-3 and TRBJ1-4; 7 nucleotides agree with TRBD1. Germline V gene lookup returns CDR1 ENHRY and CDR2 SYGVKD. The CDR3 is 15 residues long. V was pared by 7 bases and J by 7 bases, with 12 bases of the junction left unmatched. CDR3 bases: TGTGCCATCATGGACCCGGGACAGCCTAGTGAAAAACTGTTTTTT. The encoded protein is CAIMDPGQPSEKLFF.

V is TRBV10-2 and J is TRBJ2-1; a possible D gene is TRBD2 (5 bases). Trimming stripped 6 bases from V and 15 bases from J, with 18 bases between. The CDR3 sequence is 12 residues long. Germline loops: CDR1 WSHSY, CDR2 SAAADI. As DNA, the CDR3 is TGCGCCAGCAGCGGCCCAGCGGCGGTTGGGTTCTTC. Translated: CASSGPAAVGFF.

A remark on this clone: Other nucleotide sequences in the sample specify the same CDR3. The chain has TRBV5-1 and TRBJ1-2; the match to TRBD1 covers 8 bases. V shed 0 bases, J shed 1 base, and the junction held 2 bases outside the gene matches. This CDR3 spans 15 amino acids. Germline V gives CDR1 SGHRS, CDR2 YFSETQ. The CDR3 region is CASSLGQGINYGYTF. The DNA for the CDR3 is TGCGCCAGCAGCTTGGGACAGGGGATTAACTATGGCTACACCTTC.